The 21 T cell receptor beta chains reported below all come from one sample, sequenced in a study of OX40 agonist ivuxolimab in advanced cancers. Some clones are missing from TCRdb's copy, which holds only in-frame ones; the method was immunoSEQ multiplex PCR. Of 80,000 or so clones listed, just under 85% were seen once; the top ten hold 20% to 25%. The specimen comprised CD4+ or CD8+ T cells sorted from blood, sampled in a trial of the OX40 agonist ivuxolimab. These receptors came from an adult with an advanced solid tumor such as melanoma, head and neck, liver or kidney cancer.

The CDR3 bases are TGTGCCAGCAGTTACGCGGGACTAGCGGAAAATGAGCAGTTCTTC. It encodes CASSYAGLAENEQFF. This chain uses TRBV11-3 with TRBJ2-1, with 11 positions matching TRBD2. The trim removed 6 bases at V and 7 bases at J, leaving 8 bases unmatched. CDR1 and CDR2 (germline): SGHNT, YENEEA. The CDR3 is made up of 15 amino acids.

This clone was seen more than once but under ten times. The chain recombines TRBV7-9 with TRBJ2-2; D is possibly TRBD1 (6 bases). The CDR3 has 16 residues. V lost 5 bases and J 0 bases, leaving 13 bases between the germline ends. Germline CDR1 is SEHNR and CDR2 is FQNEAQ (reference sequence). The DNA for the CDR3 is TGTGCCAGCAGCCCACTGGGACACGCGAACACCGGGGAGCTGTTTTTT. Amino acids: CASSPLGHANTGELFF.

On this clone: This same CDR3 is encoded by further DNA sequences in the sample. V is TRBV18 and J is TRBJ1-2, with a possible D match to TRBD1 (6 bases). V was pared by 2 bases and J by 4 bases, with 11 bases between. CDR3 size: 14 residues. Germline V gives CDR1 KGHSH, CDR2 LQKENI. The CDR3 DNA reads as TGTGCCAGCTCACCAGGCCAGGGGCTCTATGGCTACACCTTC. Protein: CASSPGQGLYGYTF.

The table lists this clone with a few counts. The V gene is TRBV15, the J gene TRBJ1-6; D not certain. Germline-derived CDR1 and CDR2 are LNHNV and YYDKDF (reference sequence). CDR3 length: 15 residues. Trimming removed 0 bases at V and 7 bases at J, with 10 bases between. CDR3 protein: CATSRDPDPNSPLHF. CDR3 sequence (DNA): TGTGCCACCAGCAGAGATCCCGATCCGAATTCACCCCTCCACTTT.

This rearrangement joins TRBV2 to TRBJ1-3; D may be TRBD1 (5 bases). Deletions cut 3 bases from V and 0 bases from J, with 15 bases between. The CDR3 totals 17 residues. In germline, CDR1 is SNHLY, CDR2 FYNNEI. The CDR3 region is CASSDPLVGPSGNTIYF. Written as DNA, the CDR3 is TGTGCCAGCAGTGATCCCCTTGTGGGGCCCTCTGGAAACACCATATATTTT.

The chain combines TRBV30 with TRBJ2-1, with TRBD1 matching over 8 bases. V lost 6 bases, J lost 7 bases, and 11 bases stayed unmatched. This CDR3 has 14 residues. Germline values: CDR1 GTSNPN, CDR2 SVGIG (reference sequence). As DNA, the CDR3 is TGTGCCTGCCTTCCCGGGACAGGTGGGAATGAGCAGTTCTTC. Protein sequence: CACLPGTGGNEQFF.

The rearrangement joins TRBV10-1 to TRBJ2-2; D is unresolved. Germline assignment: CDR1 WNHNN and CDR2 SYGVQD (reference sequence). Trimming took off 2 bases at V and 2 bases at J, with 6 bases between the two ends. The CDR3 covers 14 residues. The CDR3 sequence is CASSENSNTGELFF. The DNA for the CDR3 is TGCGCCAGCAGTGAGAATTCAAACACCGGGGAGCTGTTTTTT.

This rearrangement joins TRBV5-6 to TRBJ2-3; TRBD2 agrees at 9 bases. The V segment lost 1 base and the J segment 9 bases; nucleotides outside the gene matches: 12. Looked up from germline, CDR1 is SGHDT and CDR2 is YYEEEE. The CDR3 consists of 16 residues. CDR3 region: CASSLLASGARGTQYF. CDR3 DNA: TGTGCCAGCAGCTTGCTGGCTAGCGGGGCCCGAGGGACGCAGTATTTT.

The chain is built from TRBV5-4 and TRBJ1-2; 9 bases fit TRBD1. V lost 0 bases, J lost 6 bases, and 3 bases stayed unmatched. The CDR3 is made up of 14 amino acids. Germline V lookup: CDR1 SGHNT, CDR2 YYREEE (reference sequence). The CDR3 coding sequence is TGTGCCAGCAGCTTGGGGACAGGGGTGGATGGCTACACCTTC. This translates into CASSLGTGVDGYTF.

The V and J genes are TRBV9 and TRBJ1-3; tentative D call: TRBD1 (6 bases). CDR1 is SGDLS, CDR2 YYNGEE, per germline. V was trimmed by 3 bases and J by 4 bases, leaving 8 bases between them. The CDR3 consists of 13 residues. The chain's CDR3 is CASSAGTGNTIYF. The CDR3 nucleotides are TGTGCCAGCAGCGCGGGGACAGGAAACACCATATATTTT. Looking up the rest from reference TRBV9 and TRBJ1-3 gives the full variable domain: DSGVTQTPKHLITATGQRVTLRCSPRSGDLSVYWYQQSLDQGLQFLIQYYNGEERAKGNILERFSAQQFPDLHSELNLSSLELGDSALYFCASSAGTGNTIYFGEGSWLTVV.

The J gene is TRBJ2-2, the V gene TRBV2; D might be TRBD1 (5 bases). The CDR3 is 13 amino acids. The germline gives CDR1 SNHLY, CDR2 FYNNEI. The V end was cut by 8 bases, the J end by 7 bases, with 14 bases between. CDR3 nucleotide sequence: TGTGCCAGCTACAACCAGGGTATCGGGGAGCTGTTTTTT. Residues: CASYNQGIGELFF.

The CDR3 coding sequence is TGCGCCAGCAGCAGAGAACCCCCCACGGGAGAGTTCTTC. This encodes CASSREPPTGEFF. The chain employs TRBV4-1 and TRBJ2-1; perhaps TRBD2 as D (6 bases). In germline, CDR1 is MGHRA, CDR2 YSYEKL. V was clipped by 5 bases and J by 14 bases, with 19 bases between them. The CDR3 is 13 amino acids.

The V gene is TRBV7-2, the J gene TRBJ1-2; TRBD1 matches 9 bases. The V segment lost 6 bases and the J segment 6 bases; nucleotides outside the gene matches: 5. The V gene's germline CDR1 is SGHTA and CDR2 FQGNSA. The CDR3 is made up of 13 amino acids. The CDR3 region has the DNA TGTGCCAGCAGGGACAGGGGCCCCGATGGCTACACCTTC. The encoded protein is CASRDRGPDGYTF.

The chain recombines TRBV5-1 with TRBJ1-2; no firm D call. CDR1 SGHRS and CDR2 YFSETQ come from the germline V gene. The CDR3 is 13 amino acids. V dropped 7 bases and J dropped 4 bases, with 14 bases sitting between them. CDR3 bases: TGCGCCAGCGCCAAGGGAACCTTCTATGGCTACACCTTC. It encodes CASAKGTFYGYTF.

The V and J genes are TRBV30 and TRBJ2-1; no clear D. V gave up 2 bases and J gave up 4 bases, with 3 bases separating them. Germline V CDR1 and CDR2: GTSNPN, SVGIG (reference sequence). The CDR3 is 11 residues long. In DNA form, the CDR3 reads TGTGCCTGGAGTCCTTACAATGAGCAGTTCTTC. Encoded protein: CAWSPYNEQFF.

The chain joins TRBV19 to TRBJ2-7, with D maybe TRBD2 (7 bases). This CDR3 has 12 amino acids. Trimming shortened V by 6 bases and J by 10 bases, and 16 bases separated the two germline ends. Germline values: CDR1 LNHDA, CDR2 SQIVND (reference sequence). The CDR3 protein is CASRDPGGTQYF. The CDR3 DNA follows: TGTGCCAGTAGGGACCCCGGGGGGACACAGTACTTC.

This chain connects TRBV5-1 to TRBJ1-6; D unclear. The CDR3 is made up of 14 amino acids. Germline assignment: CDR1 SGHRS and CDR2 YFSETQ. Trimming pared 6 bases from V and 10 bases from J, leaving 17 bases between. CDR3 coding DNA: TGCGCCAGCACCCTCGGGGAGGGTATGTCACCCCTCCACTTT. Encoded protein: CASTLGEGMSPLHF.

J is TRBJ2-5 and V is TRBV7-9, with D perhaps TRBD1 (5 bases). V dropped 7 bases and J dropped 1 base, with 10 bases sitting between them. From germline, CDR1 is SEHNR and CDR2 FQNEAQ (reference sequence). There are 13 residues in the CDR3. This chain's CDR3 is CASIRGIQETQYF. The DNA of the CDR3 is TGTGCCAGCATAAGGGGTATCCAAGAGACCCAGTACTTC.

The chain links TRBV28 to TRBJ1-2, with unresolved D. Per the germline V gene, CDR1 is MDHEN and CDR2 is SYDVKM. The CDR3 extends over 13 amino acids. The V and J ends lost 6 bases and 5 bases respectively, with 13 bases between them. In nucleotides, the CDR3 is TGTGCCAGCAGCCTCGATAGCTTATATGGCTACACCTTC. Its protein is CASSLDSLYGYTF.

This clone was observed once. The chain couples TRBV28 to TRBJ1-2; D is perhaps TRBD1 (5 bases). Germline V gives CDR1 MDHEN, CDR2 SYDVKM. The CDR3 runs to 14 residues. V was cut by 2 bases and J by 3 bases, with 10 bases left in between. The CDR3 region has the DNA TGTGCCAGCAGTTTAACGGGGGAAGACTATGGCTACACCTTC. It translates to CASSLTGEDYGYTF.

The V gene is TRBV30, the J gene TRBJ1-1; no definite D call. CDR3 length equals 13 residues. Germline V gene data show CDR1 as GTSNPN and CDR2 as SVGIG (reference sequence). V lost 5 bases and J lost 4, with 14 bases in between. CDR3 amino acids: CAWLAARSTEAFF. The CDR3 nucleotides read TGTGCCTGGCTCGCGGCCAGAAGCACTGAAGCTTTCTTT. Complete variable domain (other parts from reference TRBV30 and TRBJ1-1): SQTIHQWPATLVQPVGSPLSLECTVEGTSNPNLYWYRQAAGRGLQLLFYSVGIGQISSEVPQNLSASRPQDRQFILSSKKLLLSDSGFYLCAWLAARSTEAFFGQGTRLTVV.